This TCR beta chain was obtained from a study of regulatory T cells in long-lasting Graves disease (dated by TCRdb to about 2021). About the investigation overall: In the newly diagnosed Graves' disease group, patients had been taking antithyroid drugs for less than 3 months. Peripheral blood TCR sequencing and RNA sequencing compared persistent Graves' disease patients with newly diagnosed Graves' disease patients. The study took place in China and was registered as a clinical trial. A total of around 35 samples underwent TCR sequencing: about 13 from persistent and roughly 20 from newly diagnosed Graves' disease patients. Study-level results and caveats: Patients with persistent disease shared more public clonotypes (fewer than 3,000) than newly diagnosed patients did (roughly 970). Compared with newly diagnosed patients, patients with persistent Graves' disease had lower TCR Shannon entropy and fewer highly expanded clones, which suggests clonal expansion. Peripheral blood alone was examined, since thyroid tissue, which constituted the primary lesion, could not be accessed. Sequencing and analysis were restricted to the TCR beta chain. The small sample size was acknowledged by the authors as a limitation that may reduce accuracy. Persistent disease showed preferential use of TRBV28, TRBJ1-2 and TRBJ2-5, whereas newly diagnosed disease favored TRBV20-1 and TRBJ2-1.

This clonotype was seen a handful of times. The clone's antigen remains unknown. No much larger clone is present one base from it, and per-base qualities are unavailable. The time point label here, explained by the study, means: newly diagnosed GD, antithyroid drugs for less than 3 months. RNA was extracted from PBMCs in TRIzol for both TCR sequencing and RNA sequencing. Graves' disease was diagnosed according to American Thyroid Association guidelines. The patients came from an endocrinology department in Xi'an, China. Each patient gave 8.5 to 9.5 milliliters of peripheral blood, collected in an EDTA anticoagulant tube. Ficoll Paque Plus density gradient separation was used to isolate PBMCs, and no additional T cell sorting was done. An Agilent 2100 Bioanalyzer and agarose gel were used to check RNA quality, and a NanoDrop 2000 was used to measure RNA concentration. The method was multiplex PCR. The sequencer was an Illumina HiSeq 4000. To build TCR beta libraries, CDR3 regions were amplified by Arm-PCR using iRepertoire HTBI primers. PCR products were gel purified before sequencing. Per the authors' processing: A total of roughly 58 TRBV and about 13 TRBJ segments were identified across samples and were used for gene usage analysis of CDR3 amino acid clonotypes. Filtered high-quality paired reads were merged into contigs using COPE and FqMerger. Contigs were aligned with BLAST to IMGT TRBV, TRBD and TRBJ reference genes, and CDR3 was defined per IMGT. Clonotypes above 0.1% frequency were classified as highly expanded clones. Shannon entropy served as the measure of repertoire diversity, while the Gini coefficient captured V-J evenness. A clonotype was considered public if more than one individual shared it. The public reads were reanalyzed by TCRdb: fastp trimming at Q25, MiXCR alignment, in-frame beta chains only. Each CDR3 protein appears once, grouped with its most common genes and DNA. The V and J calls follow TCRdb's processing rather than the paper's. This sample comprises 420,000 or so distinct CDR3 sequences, 16% of them detected only once. Jointly, the top ten make up approximately 22% of the sample.

The CDR3 covers 12 residues, taking in both the cysteine and the phenylalanine. CDR3 DNA is the only sequence kept; it has 36 bases, read in frame from the first base. Sequences SQVTM (CDR1) and ANQGSEA (CDR2) are obtained from the germline V gene. V is clipped by 3 bases and J by 5 bases, and the sequence between their germline boundaries is 8 bases long. These sequences were also reported in another study, on T cells in Graves' hyperthyroidism and ophthalmopathy. As the second publication notes: Stable Graves' hyperthyroidism was defined as the absence of progression to ophthalmopathy over 18 months of follow-up. Hyperthyroidism patients were newly diagnosed, with disease duration under 2 months, and aged 18 to 65 years. Patients with uncontrolled infections, other autoimmune diseases, pregnancy or lactation were excluded. Diagnoses relied on clinical symptoms, serum thyroxine and TRAb, thyroid ultrasound and orbital computed tomography. The first round of RT-PCR for the TCR CDR3 was performed with the HTBI primer set and the Qiagen OneStep RT-PCR kit. Most expanded thyroid clonotypes (frequency above 0.001) were also found in blood, which suggests that blood repertoires may mirror thyroid immune responses. Ophthalmopathy was separated from stable hyperthyroidism by a 13 V-J signature model, with about 86% sensitivity and 81% to 83% specificity obtained in cross-validation and 80%/75% obtained in testing. During validation, the model predicted progression to ophthalmopathy a median of about 6.5 months ahead of onset, with more than 55% sensitivity and less than 85% specificity. To identify TCR V-J signatures that set the groups apart, the researchers used a discovery cohort of about a hundred patients, made up of under 45 with Graves' ophthalmopathy and 57 with stable Graves' hyperthyroidism. Whether ophthalmopathy could be predicted prospectively was tested in an independent validation cohort made up of roughly 19 hyperthyroidism patients plus 17 patients who later progressed to ophthalmopathy. For training and testing, the 100 or so patients in the discovery cohort were randomly divided in a 7:3 ratio. In six Graves' hyperthyroidism patients, the study also compared T-cell repertoires from thyroid tissue with T-cell repertoires from blood. After sampling, hyperthyroidism patients received methimazole starting at 30 mg daily, and ophthalmopathy patients received high-dose intravenous methylprednisolone. Libraries were constructed in a second round of multiplex PCR, after which size selection and purification were carried out. The libraries were sequenced on an Illumina HiSeq2000 using paired-end 100 bp reads. SOAPnuke was used to process the raw data, with reads discarded if the reads contained adapters or uncalled bases, had a mean Phred below 15, or lacked an exact constant-primer or identifier match. High-quality paired reads were merged using COPE v1.2.5, and each unique nucleotide sequence was defined as a clonotype. MiTCR v1.1 was used to align the clonotypes against IMGT TRBV, TRBD and TRBJ reference segments. Only V-J combinations with frequency above 0.0001, covering 99% to 99.2% of repertoires, were analysed. A TCS score was defined as the ratio of F50 (clonal expansion) to E x V (chaos), with BLOSUM62-based TCRdist applied between CDR3 peptides within each V-J. Welch's t-statistics and random forest reduced around 510 V-J features to roughly 13, which were used in a naive Bayes classifier (R e1071). Sample size was not statistically predetermined, and investigators were not blinded to group allocation. The paper reports TCR Vbeta CDR3 sequencing of roughly 140 peripheral blood samples: some 44 ophthalmopathy, fewer than 80 hyperthyroidism and around 17 progressor patients.

This TCR was sampled from a woman aged 18-29 years with Graves disease. Donor details come from another sample of the same person, matched by shared clones. The sample here was peripheral blood mononuclear cells (PBMCs), taken at new diagnosis, from a patient treated with antithyroid drugs. Rearrangement joined TRBV29-1 to TRBJ2-1; too little of a D gene remains to name it. The CDR3 amino acid sequence is: CSVDATDNEQFF. The nucleotide sequence is TGCAGCGTTGACGCTACCGACAATGAGCAGTTCTTC.